This entry is about one TCR beta chain. What this receptor recognizes is not known. Base-call qualities are not available, and no considerably larger clone is one nucleotide away. This sample stems from a study of a mutant IDH1 vaccine in newly diagnosed glioma (dated by TCRdb to the early 2020s). General notes on the study: Of the 25 to 35 patients who were treated, around 62% were male and around 40% were female, and the mean age was around 40 years. Before enrollment, patients had received standard therapy of radiotherapy alone, temozolomide alone, or radiochemotherapy with temozolomide; most received the combination. Six visits were used for peripheral blood collection: V03 (baseline), V05, V07, V10, V12 and V13. Longitudinal TCRB deep sequencing was performed for roughly 27 treated patients wherever samples were available for exploratory analyses. What the study reported, not specific to this receptor: Availability determined which PBMC samples were chosen for TCRB deep sequencing. The authors stated that sample limitations prevented analyses of patient blood samples from being reproduced. Pseudoprogression appeared unrelated to alterations in the top peripheral T cell clonotypes detected by TCRB sequencing. Vaccine-induced immune responses across multiple MHC alleles were detected in over 85% of patients.

According to the study, the label for this sample's time point signals: baseline, week 1 (first vaccination visit). The treatment or condition label, as the study defines it: pre-vaccination baseline after standard-of-care therapy. All donors had newly diagnosed IDH1-mutant astrocytomas of WHO grade 3 or 4 that showed loss of nuclear ATRX. The samples were drawn from NOA16, a multicentre, single-arm, open-label phase I trial in Germany that tested a mutant IDH1 peptide vaccine in humans for the first time. Visit V03 blood draws served as the baseline sample for immunogenicity testing. Genomic DNA for TCRB sequencing was extracted from EDTA blood using the DNeasy Blood and Tissue Kit. CDR1 and CDR2 are drawn from the germline V gene (reference sequence): GTSNPN, SVGIG. Including cysteine and phenylalanine, the CDR3 has 12 amino acids. Only the CDR3 portion is preserved as DNA: 36 bases, with reading frame beginning at the first base. V lost 6 bases and J lost 2 bases; the stretch between them is 11 bases long.

Libraries were built with the immunoSEQ multiplex PCR assay. Rearranged TCR beta chain sequences were amplified using the hsTCRB Kit according to the manufacturer's protocol. Sequencing of TCRB libraries was carried out on an Illumina MiSeq. Under the source paper's analysis protocol: Demultiplexing, trimming and gene mapping were performed with the kit vendor's proprietary platform. The immuneACCESS repertoire file appears here via TCRdb, limited to in-frame rearrangements. These files lack a portion of the clones; in checked studies, under half of the deficit traces to unresolved V genes, and the cause of the others is not known. That table gives V, J and clone size, and the DNA gave D and trimming. Across this sample there are fewer than 40,000 clones, with about 80% seen only once. The ten largest clonotypes hold roughly a fifth of the sample.

The sequence was collected from a man aged 25 to 40 with glioma. Here the sequenced sample was PBMCs, taken from a glioma patient treated with radiotherapy, temozolomide or both. The chain is made from TRBV30 and TRBJ2-7; the D region possibly corresponds to TRBD2 (6 bases align). The CDR3 loop reads CACRRAAYEQYF. The nucleotide sequence is TGTGCCTGCCGGAGGGCCGCCTACGAGCAGTACTTC.